The rows below give T cell receptor beta chains drawn from one sample of a study of glioma-infiltrating T cells. A single record per CDR3 protein comes from TCRdb applying MiXCR to the multiplex PCR reads. The data show more than 20,000 distinct CDR3 sequences, 20% to 25% seen once. Sequenced: glioma tissue, nonneoplastic brain tissue, or PBMCs (not recorded which). These receptors came from a human donor with low-grade glioma or glioblastoma, undergoing nonglioma brain surgery, or in good health (not recorded which). The CDR3 runs from the conserved cysteine through the conserved F or W. A D gene is named only where the DNA matches it firmly. Not all rows give a size; the values are once, few, many and, for expanded clones, a class.

TRBJ2-1,TRBV4-2,TRBD2,many,CASSHRTSGPNEQFF,TGTGCCAGCAGCCACAGGACTAGCGGACCCAATGAGCAGTTCTTC
TRBJ1-3,TRBV27,-,many,CASSFSRTSGNTIYF,TGTGCCAGCAGTTTCTCTCGGACTTCTGGAAACACCATATATTTT
TRBJ2-3,TRBV7-9,-,medium-sized,CASSLAGIDTQYF,TGTGCCAGCAGCTTAGCGGGGATAGATACGCAGTATTTT
TRBJ2-5,TRBV20-1,-,many,CSTLYGQETQYF,TGCAGTACGCTGTACGGGCAAGAGACCCAGTACTTC
TRBJ2-1,TRBV10-1,TRBD2,few,CASGQTSGGDNEQFF,TGCGCCAGCGGTCAGACTAGCGGGGGGGACAATGAGCAGTTCTTC
TRBJ1-5,TRBV19,-,-,CASQLRERNQPQRF,TGTGCCAGTCAACTCAGGGAGCGCAATCAGCCCCAGCGTTTT
TRBJ2-3,TRBV9,TRBD2,many,CASSISGGAPDTQYF,TGTGCCAGCAGCATTAGCGGGGGGGCTCCAGATACGCAGTATTTT
TRBJ1-3,TRBV10-2,-,medium-sized,CASSDRGGNTIYF,TGCGCCAGCAGTGACAGGGGTGGAAACACCATATATTTT
TRBJ1-5,TRBV29-1,TRBD1,-,CSVPPDSQGGPQHF,TGCAGCGTCCCTCCTGATTCACAGGGGGGGCCCCAGCATTTT
TRBJ1-2,TRBV29-1,TRBD1,few,CSAPGQGTDGYTF,TGCAGCGCCCCTGGACAGGGAACGGATGGCTACACCTTC
TRBJ2-3,TRBV4-3,TRBD2,few,CASSLGLAGGTDTQYF,TGCGCCAGCAGCCTCGGACTAGCGGGGGGCACAGATACGCAGTATTTT
TRBJ2-5,TRBV6-1,TRBD2,many,CASSETSGVETQYF,TGTGCCAGCAGTGAGACTAGCGGTGTGGAGACCCAGTACTTC
TRBJ2-3,TRBV2,TRBD2,-,CASSQGAGTSTDTQYF,TGTGCCAGCAGCCAAGGAGCGGGGACTAGCACAGATACGCAGTATTTT
TRBJ1-1,TRBV29-1,TRBD1,-,CSVGGTGRDTEAFF,TGCAGCGTGGGGGGGACAGGGCGGGACACTGAAGCTTTCTTT
TRBJ2-5,TRBV7-3,TRBD2,many,CASSSGLAGQETQYF,TGTGCCAGCAGCTCAGGACTAGCAGGGCAAGAGACCCAGTACTTC
TRBJ1-1,TRBV7-3,-,many,CASAKKSWGTEAFF,TGTGCCAGCGCTAAAAAGTCCTGGGGCACTGAAGCTTTCTTT
TRBJ1-2,TRBV7-2,-,many,CASSLVRDGAYGYTF,TGTGCCAGCAGCTTGGTGCGCGACGGGGCTTATGGCTACACCTTC
TRBJ1-2,TRBV12-3/TRBV12-4,-,-,CASSFLGGGYTF,TGTGCCAGCAGTTTTTTGGGGGGTGGCTACACCTTC
TRBJ2-3,TRBV6-1,-,many,CASTPGAADTQYF,TGTGCCAGCACCCCCGGGGCCGCAGATACGCAGTATTTT
TRBJ1-2,TRBV11-1,-,-,CASSSRSTERGYGYTF,TGTGCCAGCAGCTCCCGGAGTACAGAGAGAGGCTATGGCTACACCTTC
TRBJ1-2,TRBV20-1,TRBD1,-,CSASGGQGVNYGYTF,TGCAGTGCTAGTGGAGGACAGGGGGTCAACTATGGCTACACCTTC
TRBJ2-1,TRBV4-2,TRBD2,-,CASSQDSGGYNERFF,TGTGCCAGCAGCCAAGACAGCGGGGGGTACAATGAGCGGTTCTTC
TRBJ2-5,TRBV19,TRBD2,-,CASAQRDHLGEAQYF,TGTGCCAGTGCACAGCGGGATCATCTCGGAGAGGCCCAGTACTTC
TRBJ1-1,TRBV24-1,TRBD1,many,CATSQGADTEAFF,TGTGCCACCAGTCAGGGGGCAGACACTGAAGCTTTCTTT
TRBJ2-3,TRBV29-1,-,many,CSVAGTDTQYF,TGCAGCGTTGCTGGGACAGATACGCAGTATTTT
TRBJ2-5,TRBV20-1,-,many,CSARSGAETQYF,TGCAGTGCTAGGTCAGGGGCAGAGACCCAGTACTTC
TRBJ2-7,TRBV28,-,many,CASRSRRGEQYF,TGTGCCAGCAGATCCCGACGGGGCGAGCAGTACTTC
TRBJ1-5,TRBV27,-,many,CASSLTVNQPQHF,TGTGCCAGCAGTTTAACAGTAAATCAGCCCCAGCATTTT
TRBJ1-5,TRBV7-2,-,medium-sized,CASSSDRNQPQHF,TGTGCCAGCAGCTCCGATAGGAATCAGCCCCAGCATTTT
TRBJ2-3,TRBV6-4,-,many,CASSGDSTTQYF,TGTGCCAGCAGTGGTGACTCCACCACGCAGTATTTT
TRBJ2-2,TRBV2,TRBD1,many,CASSRQGIGIGELFF,TGTGCCAGCAGCCGACAGGGGATCGGTATCGGGGAGCTGTTTTTT
TRBJ1-1,TRBV5-1,-,-,CASSLNVGAVDAEAFF,TGCGCCAGCAGCTTGAATGTTGGGGCGGTGGACGCTGAAGCTTTCTTT
TRBJ2-5,TRBV6-2/TRBV6-3,-,many,CASSYRQGGKETQYF,TGTGCCAGCAGTTACCGGCAGGGTGGGAAAGAGACCCAGTACTTC
TRBJ1-6,TRBV6-1,-,medium-sized,CASRTGNNSPLHF,TGTGCCAGCCGGACGGGGAATAATTCACCCCTCCACTTT
TRBJ1-1,TRBV27,-,medium-sized,CASSPWGVGLAEAFF,TGTGCCAGCAGTCCGTGGGGGGTGGGGCTAGCTGAAGCTTTCTTT
TRBJ2-1,TRBV6-1,-,many,CASSSRIGSSYNEQFF,TGTGCCAGCAGTTCTAGAATTGGGAGCTCCTACAATGAGCAGTTCTTC
TRBJ2-7,TRBV20-1,TRBD2,medium-sized,CSVGGGIYEQYF,TGCAGTGTGGGCGGGGGGATATACGAGCAGTACTTC
TRBJ2-7,TRBV6-1,-,many,CASRDIYGAYEQYF,TGTGCCAGCCGGGACATCTACGGTGCCTACGAGCAGTACTTC
TRBJ2-6,TRBV28,-,few,CASSRLYLYSGANVLTF,TGTGCCAGCAGCCGCCTGTACCTCTACTCTGGGGCCAACGTCCTGACTTTC
TRBJ1-6,TRBV19,-,-,CASSPDGSPIHF,TGTGCCAGTAGTCCAGACGGTTCACCCATCCACTTT
TRBJ1-1,TRBV4-1,TRBD1,few,CASSQGTLQGNEAFF,TGCGCCAGCAGCCAAGGGACGTTACAGGGGAACGAAGCTTTCTTT
TRBJ2-7,TRBV13,-,-,CASSLGDSGFNEQYF,TGTGCCAGTAGCCTGGGTGACAGTGGATTCAACGAGCAGTACTTC